The sequence of this T cell receptor (beta chain) was determined in a study of blood T cell repertoires in COVID-19 (TCRdb year 2020). In terms of the full investigation: Samples from collaborators originated in the United States, Italy and Spain and spanned both the acute and convalescent phases of COVID-19. The prospective study material was composed of cDNA or gDNA derived from T cells, B-cell-depleted T cells, or PBMCs. Deeply sampled blood TCRbeta repertoires from subjects exposed to, actively infected with, or recovered from COVID-19 were included in the dataset. The repertoires were made available in a free public database intended to serve as a resource for research on the immune response to SARS-CoV-2. Samples were obtained from the ongoing ImmuneRACE study (first 160 participants) and from over 1,000 subjects provided by 6 global collaborators. Nearly every sample came with metadata listing a de-identified subject ID, COVID-19 status, age in years and sex. Where available, HLA class I and class II types were obtained from metadata supplied by the sample provider rather than from assay-based typing.

Turning to this clone: Its recognized antigen is unknown. The record has no base qualities; no much larger clone is one base away.

Each collaborating institution followed its own protocols to collect whole blood in K2EDTA tubes. Collaborator samples were shipped for TCRbeta analysis as frozen whole blood, isolated PBMCs, or DNA extracted from either sample type. Broad study findings and their caveats: The quantity of clinical and demographic metadata differed by source and by participant and was supplied without curation.

The CDR3 has 15 amino acids, counting the end cysteine and phenylalanine. Only CDR3 DNA is held: 45 bases, read in frame from base 1. The germline V gene supplies CDR1 MDHEN and CDR2 SYDVKM. Trimming removed 5 bases from V and 7 bases from J, leaving 17 bases between the germline ends. The immunoSEQ Assay, a bias-controlled multiplex PCR, was used to amplify TCRbeta CDR3 regions from genomic DNA. Regarding the original processing steps: Nucleated cell counts per sample were estimated from amplification of reference gene primers within the assay. Sequence reads were collapsed and filtered to measure the absolute abundance of every unique TCRbeta CDR3 rearrangement. For each sample, productive Simpson clonality was calculated as the square root of Simpson's diversity index across productive rearrangements. The source is immuneACCESS, and TCRdb retained only in-frame sequences with V and J called. Part of the clones is not carried over; for the studies checked, unresolved V genes explain less than half of this, and the remainder is unexplained. The V and J calls and clone size are taken from that table; D and trimming were inferred from the DNA. The sample data list 120,000 or so clones, and around 79% of these were observed just once. The ten most abundant clones make up 2% to 3% of the sample.

Recombination linked TRBV28 to TRBJ1-4, with no D gene named confidently. The specimen was peripheral blood. This TCR was recovered from a man in his forties or fifties with acute or convalescent COVID-19. The sequenced DNA is TGTGCCAGCAGTCCCCGCGGAGGGTGGGGTGAAAAACTGTTTTTT. Translated, it reads CASSPRGGWGEKLFF.